This entry features one T cell receptor beta chain sequence. Its matching antigen is unknown. For the second PCR, which ran for roughly 6 to 11 cycles, a sample-barcoded 5' primer and a J-beta primer mix were used. Carrying 12 random nucleotides, a template-switch adaptor labeled each individual cDNA molecule. TCRdb independently ran MiXCR on the 5' RACE reads; one entry per CDR3 protein. The sample yields 540,000 or so distinct CDR3 sequences, 20% to 30% seen once. This record belongs to a study of blood T cells in healthy people across ages. This CDR3 has 15 amino acids. CDR1 and CDR2 (germline): SGDLS, YYNGEE. Trimming removed 4 bases from V and 1 base from J, with 12 bases in between. Broader study findings: A strong correlation between TCR beta diversity and naive T cell percentage was seen. Measured against age, TCR beta diversity per million T cells decreased in a roughly linear manner.

The sample was also reused in another study, on T cells of mothers and their children. That study reports: Donation was provided by three healthy Caucasian mothers along with their six children.

V and J are TRBV9 and TRBJ2-1; no firm D call. The sample comprised blood. This TCR derives from a boy younger than 18 in good health. CDR3: CASSNQGTSYNEQFF. CDR3 sequence (DNA): TGTGCCAGCAGCAACCAAGGCACGTCCTACAATGAGCAGTTCTTC.